This T cell receptor (beta chain) was obtained from a study of blood T cell repertoires in COVID-19. About the study: COVID-19 samples, acute and convalescent, were from the United States, Italy and Spain. In each case, the material was cDNA or gDNA derived from T cells, B-cell-depleted T cells, or PBMCs.

V dropped 0 bases and J dropped 8 bases, with 16 bases sitting between them. The germline V gene encodes CDR1 GTSNPN and CDR2 SVGIG (reference sequence). The CDR3 length is 14 residues. TCRdb keeps only in-frame clones here, not all; method: immunoSEQ multiplex PCR. The table lists about 37,000 clones, 87% of them singletons, with more than 7% in the top ten. This sequence was found in a human donor in a cohort sampled during active COVID-19. Sequencing used peripheral blood. The J gene is TRBJ1-2, the V gene TRBV30; weak D call: TRBD1 (6 bases). The CDR3 coding sequence is TGTGCCTGGAGTGTAAAATCAGGGGTTAACGGCTACACCTTC. It encodes CAWSVKSGVNGYTF.